The 26 T cell receptor beta chains listed next were all sequenced from one sample in a study of shared clonotypes between healthy human individuals. TCRdb keeps only in-frame clones here, not all; method: immunoSEQ multiplex PCR. The table has some 2,100,000 clones, approximately 94% seen once; the top ten hold less than 0.15%. The sequenced sample was naive CD4+ T cells sorted from blood. Subset meaning: CD45RA+ positively selected. These receptors were taken from a man aged 18 to 30 in good health.

Notes on this clone: Other nucleotide sequences from this sample produce the same CDR3. V is TRBV5-1 and J is TRBJ2-7; 9 nucleotides line up with TRBD1. This CDR3 region has 15 residues. The germline gives CDR1 SGHRS, CDR2 YFSETQ. With 0 bases clipped from V and 2 bases from J, the junction kept 3 bases outside the gene matches. CDR3 loop: CASSLGGQGAYEQYF. CDR3 DNA sequence: TGCGCCAGCAGCTTGGGGGGACAGGGTGCCTACGAGCAGTACTTC.

The chain is built from TRBV6-5 and TRBJ2-7; D remains ambiguous. The CDR3 contains 13 residues. Trimming removed 0 bases at V and 5 bases at J, with 8 bases between. CDR1 and CDR2 from the germline V gene are MNHEY and SVGAGI. The DNA of the CDR3 is TGTGCCAGCAGTTACTCGGGCTTCAACGAGCAGTACTTC. Its translation is CASSYSGFNEQYF.

The chain recombines TRBV6-1 with TRBJ2-5; TRBD1 might be the D (5 bases). Trimming took off 1 base at V and 4 bases at J, with 10 bases between the two ends. Germline V gene sequence: CDR1 MNHNS, CDR2 SASEGT. This CDR3 spans 14 amino acids. CDR3 in DNA: TGTGCCAGCAGTGAAGGGACACTTAGAGAGACCCAGTACTTC. Amino acids: CASSEGTLRETQYF.

Note on this clone: Other nucleotide sequences from this sample produce the same CDR3. The chain carries TRBV27 and TRBJ2-1, with 7 bases that match TRBD1. This CDR3 is 14 amino acids long. Per germline, CDR1 MNHEY and CDR2 SMNVEV (reference sequence). Germline trimming cut 4 bases from V and 4 bases from J; bases unmatched to any gene: 4. CDR3 sequence (DNA): TGTGCCAGCAGTTACAGGGGCCGTTACAATGAGCAGTTCTTC. It yields the protein CASSYRGRYNEQFF.

The chain joins TRBV2 to TRBJ1-2; D remains unclear. Germline V gene sequence: CDR1 SNHLY, CDR2 FYNNEI. Trimming cost V 5 bases and J 2 bases, with 6 bases left between them. The CDR3 loop spans 12 amino acids. The CDR3 sequence: CASSTDNYGYTF. The CDR3 DNA sequence: TGTGCCAGCAGTACCGACAACTATGGCTACACCTTC.

The V and J genes are TRBV9 and TRBJ1-5; 9 nucleotides line up with TRBD1. V gave up 4 bases and J gave up 7 bases; unmatched junction bases: 9. Germline V lookup: CDR1 SGDLS, CDR2 YYNGEE. The CDR3 runs 15 residues. CDR3: CASSPGDRENQPQHF. DNA of the CDR3: TGTGCCAGCAGCCCGGGGGACAGGGAAAACCAGCCCCAGCATTTT.

In its sample, this clone was seen once. The chain combines TRBV5-4 with TRBJ2-3; no firm D call. V was trimmed by 1 base and J by 0 bases, leaving 12 bases between them. CDR3 size: 16 residues. Germline lookup yields CDR1 SGHNT and CDR2 YYREEE (reference sequence). CDR3 region: CASSLRVTGSTDTQYF. CDR3 DNA sequence: TGTGCCAGCAGCTTGCGGGTGACGGGTAGCACAGATACGCAGTATTTT.

This clone has more than one count but fewer than ten. V is TRBV2 and J is TRBJ1-5; D is uncertain. The CDR3 contains 13 residues. The V gene's germline CDR1 is SNHLY and CDR2 FYNNEI. With 7 bases removed from V and 3 bases from J, the gap between germline ends came to 10 bases. The CDR3 region is CASNWEYNQPQHF. CDR3 sequence (DNA): TGTGCCAGCAATTGGGAGTACAATCAGCCCCAGCATTTT.

The chain combines TRBV5-4 with TRBJ2-7; 11 bases are shared with TRBD2. J was trimmed by 2 bases and V by 4 bases; bases with no gene match: 5. The V gene's germline CDR1 is SGHNT and CDR2 YYREEE (reference sequence). The CDR3 runs to 15 residues. CDR3 loop: CASSVGTSGAYEQYF. Written as DNA, the CDR3 is TGTGCCAGCAGCGTAGGGACTAGCGGAGCCTACGAGCAGTACTTC. Supplemented by reference TRBV5-4 and TRBJ2-7, the full variable domain reads ETGVTQSPTHLIKTRGQQVTLRCSSQSGHNTVSWYQQALGQGPQFIFQYYREEENGRGNFPPRFSGLQFPNYSSELNVNALELDDSALYLCASSVGTSGAYEQYFGPGTRLTVT.

The chain recombines TRBV2 with TRBJ1-5; no reliable D call. This CDR3 spans 18 amino acids. Trimming cost V 3 bases and J 5 bases, with 23 bases left between them. Germline CDR1 is SNHLY and CDR2 is FYNNEI. CDR3 in DNA: TGTGCCAGCAGTGAGATTGGAACTGCCCCGTTGACCCATCAGCCCCAGCATTTT. This encodes CASSEIGTAPLTHQPQHF.

CDR3 region: CASSTTSLDRGNGYTF. For the CDR3, the DNA is TGTGCCAGTAGTACTACGTCCCTCGACAGGGGTAATGGCTACACCTTC. The chain carries TRBV19 and TRBJ1-2; 8 nucleotides agree with TRBD1. Germline-derived CDR1 and CDR2 are LNHDA and SQIVND (reference sequence). Trimming cost V 4 bases and J 6 bases; bases outside gene matches: 13. This CDR3 comprises 16 residues.

The chain links TRBV4-1 to TRBJ2-3, with 11 bases identical to TRBD1. The germline CDR1 and CDR2 sequences are MGHRA and YSYEKL. CDR3 length equals 17 residues. Trimming took 2 bases from V and 5 from J; bases not matched to a gene: 9. The CDR3 DNA reads as TGCGCCAGCAGCCAAACACCGGGACAGGGGGTTCAAGATACGCAGTATTTT. Translating it yields CASSQTPGQGVQDTQYF.

The CDR3 bases are TGTGCCAGCAGCATAGGGGGCGGGGCGGGTGAAAAACTGTTTTTT. It codes for CASSIGGGAGEKLFF. The rearrangement links TRBV28 to TRBJ1-4, with 7 bases aligning to TRBD1. This CDR3 contains 15 residues. The J segment lost 7 bases and the V segment lost 6 bases, leaving 11 bases of the junction unmatched. Germline lookup yields CDR1 MDHEN and CDR2 SYDVKM.

On this clone itself: Within the sample, other DNA sequences also encode this same CDR3. This chain joins TRBV5-4 and TRBJ2-7; the D is unclear. V was clipped by 0 bases and J by 4 bases, with 5 bases between them. This CDR3 contains 12 residues. The germline V gene encodes CDR1 SGHNT and CDR2 YYREEE (reference sequence). The CDR3 DNA reads as TGTGCCAGCAGCTTGGATGGATACGAGCAGTACTTC. Translating gives CASSLDGYEQYF.

The gene calls are TRBV21-1 and TRBJ2-7; the table's D call TRBD1 went unverified against the DNA. TRBV21-1 is a documented pseudogene. This CDR3 has 15 residues. Here the CDR3 DNA reads TGTGCCAGCAGCGAACCGGGACAGGGAAGGTCCGAGCAGTACTTC. Its protein product is CASSEPGQGRSEQYF.

This chain joins TRBV7-3 and TRBJ1-1; D gene uncertain. CDR1 and CDR2 (germline): SGHTA, FQGTGA. Trimming pared 5 bases from V and 1 base from J, leaving 8 bases between. This CDR3 is 13 amino acids long. In DNA, the CDR3 is TGTGCCAGCAGCCCAAAGGAGAACACTGAAGCTTTCTTT. Protein product: CASSPKENTEAFF.

The CDR3 loop is CASSLEVGGRTF. CDR3 bases: TGCGCCAGCAGCTTGGAGGTCGGGGGCAGGACCTTC. This chain uses TRBV5-1 with TRBJ1-2, with D maybe TRBD1 (6 bases). The CDR3 sequence is 12 residues long. The germline gives CDR1 SGHRS, CDR2 YFSETQ. The V end was cut by 0 bases, the J end by 14 bases, with 14 bases between.

The gene calls are TRBV2 and TRBJ1-1; D is uncertain. The CDR3 has 14 residues. The germline V gene encodes CDR1 SNHLY and CDR2 FYNNEI. The ends were cut back, 6 bases at V and 0 bases at J, with 11 bases in the middle. The CDR3 DNA is TGTGCCAGCAGGGCAGAAAACGTGAACACTGAAGCTTTCTTT. Translated, it gives CASRAENVNTEAFF. The whole variable domain, filled in from reference TRBV2 and TRBJ1-1, reads EPEVTQTPSHQVTQMGQEVILRCVPISNHLYFYWYRQILGQKVEFLVSFYNNEISEKSEIFDDQFSVERPDGSNFTLKIRSTKLEDSAMYFCASRAENVNTEAFFGQGTRLTVV.

The chain recombines TRBV5-1 with TRBJ1-2; possibly TRBD1 for D (5 bases). Trimming cost V 1 base and J 6 bases, with 16 bases left between them. The germline CDR1 and CDR2 sequences are SGHRS and YFSETQ. This CDR3 is built from 15 residues. CDR3 in amino acids: CASSLLRGVDDGYTF. CDR3 coding DNA: TGCGCCAGCAGCTTGTTGCGGGGGGTCGATGATGGCTACACCTTC.

This chain links TRBV30 with TRBJ1-5; D perhaps matches TRBD1 (5 bases). The CDR3 length is 12 residues. Trimming removed 0 bases from V and 7 bases from J, with 7 bases in between. Germline values: CDR1 GTSNPN, CDR2 SVGIG (reference sequence). As DNA, the CDR3 is TGTGCCTGGAGTGTACAGGAACAGCCCCAGCATTTT. This codes for CAWSVQEQPQHF.

The chain is built from TRBV7-8 and TRBJ2-1; TRBD1 agrees at 8 bases. This CDR3 is built from 14 residues. Losses at the gene ends were 3 bases for V and 2 bases for J; bases not matched to a gene: 0. CDR1 and CDR2 (germline): SGHVS, FQNEAQ. In nucleotides, the CDR3 is TGTGCCAGCAGCTTCAGGGGGCCCTACAATGAGCAGTTCTTC. This sequence encodes CASSFRGPYNEQFF.

The chain has TRBV5-1 and TRBJ1-1, with D tentatively TRBD1 (6 bases). Germline assignment: CDR1 SGHRS and CDR2 YFSETQ. The V end lost 1 base, the J end lost 10 bases, and 14 bases lay between the germline ends. CDR3 length equals 13 residues. Here the CDR3 reads CASSLLGGESAFF. Written as DNA, the CDR3 is TGCGCCAGCAGCTTGTTGGGGGGCGAGTCAGCTTTCTTT.

The chain employs TRBV25-1 and TRBJ2-1, with a weak D call TRBD2 (5 bases). The CDR3 length is 18 residues. Trimming took 0 bases from V and 0 from J, leaving 15 bases between them. The germline CDR1 and CDR2 sequences are MGHDK and SYGVNS. CDR3 loop: CASSEYRSRGSSYNEQFF. For the CDR3, the DNA is TGTGCCAGCAGTGAATACAGGTCACGGGGAAGCTCCTACAATGAGCAGTTCTTC.

This rearrangement joins TRBV9 to TRBJ2-1, with 9 bases matching TRBD2. The germline gives CDR1 SGDLS, CDR2 YYNGEE. The trim removed 3 bases at V and 5 bases at J, leaving 18 bases unmatched. This CDR3 region has 19 residues. In DNA, the CDR3 is TGTGCCAGCAGCGCGAGACCTCTCCCGGTGTCTAGCGGGGACAATGAGCAGTTCTTC. Amino acid sequence: CASSARPLPVSSGDNEQFF. Based on the CDR3 plus reference TRBV9 and TRBJ2-1, the full variable domain is DSGVTQTPKHLITATGQRVTLRCSPRSGDLSVYWYQQSLDQGLQFLIQYYNGEERAKGNILERFSAQQFPDLHSELNLSSLELGDSALYFCASSARPLPVSSGDNEQFFGPGTRLTVL.

Worth noting for this clone: Other DNA sequences in the sample encode the same CDR3. The V call is TRBV5-1, the J call TRBJ2-5; 8 bases are a match to TRBD1. The V segment lost 0 bases and the J segment 5 bases; nucleotides outside the gene matches: 0. The germline CDR1 and CDR2 sequences are SGHRS and YFSETQ. There are 13 residues in the CDR3. CDR3 in DNA: TGCGCCAGCAGCTTGGACAGGGGGGAGACCCAGTACTTC. Translating gives CASSLDRGETQYF.

This sequence joins TRBV2 and TRBJ2-5; D is ambiguous. The CDR3 consists of 12 residues. Trimming removed 7 bases from V and 0 bases from J, with 6 bases in between. CDR1 and CDR2 from the germline V gene are SNHLY and FYNNEI. The chain's CDR3 is CASTDYQETQYF. Written as DNA, the CDR3 is TGTGCCAGCACTGACTACCAAGAGACCCAGTACTTC. Full variable domain (rest looked up from reference TRBV2 and TRBJ2-5): EPEVTQTPSHQVTQMGQEVILRCVPISNHLYFYWYRQILGQKVEFLVSFYNNEISEKSEIFDDQFSVERPDGSNFTLKIRSTKLEDSAMYFCASTDYQETQYFGPGTRLLVL.